The 30 T cell receptor beta chains presented below share a single source sample, sequenced in a study of blood T cells in healthy people across ages. Primed by a sample-barcoded 5' primer and a J-beta primer mix, a second PCR proceeded for about 7 to 11 cycles. One entry per CDR3 protein results from TCRdb running MiXCR on the 5' RACE reads. The repertoire includes 600,000 to 800,000 distinct CDR3 sequences, about 50% of them detected once, and 13% sits in the top ten. The specimen sequenced was blood. These receptor sequences come from a woman over 75 in good health.

The gene calls are TRBV5-1 and TRBJ2-1, with 10 bases fitting TRBD1. Germline V gene sequence: CDR1 SGHRS, CDR2 YFSETQ. V lost 0 bases to trimming and J lost 4 bases; unmatched junction nucleotides: 4. The CDR3 totals 16 residues. CDR3 in amino acids: CASSLDRTGGYNEQFF. The DNA of the CDR3 is TGCGCCAGCAGCTTGGACCGGACAGGGGGGTACAATGAGCAGTTCTTC.

Concerning this clonotype itself: This may be a read error: a much more frequent sequence differs by one nucleotide. The chain employs TRBV20-1 and TRBJ2-7; TRBD2 matches 7 bases. The CDR3 totals 16 residues. Germline CDR1 DFQATT, CDR2 SNEGSKA (reference sequence). The ends lost 0 bases at V and 7 bases at J; junction bases unmatched: 15. As DNA, the CDR3 is TGCAGTGCTAGAGATCAAAGGGGAGGGGCGTACGTTGAGCAGTACTTC. Translated, it gives CSARDQRGGAYVEQYF.

Points on this clonotype: A much more abundant neighbour one base away suggests this may be a read error. V and J are TRBV20-1 and TRBJ2-1, with a weak D call TRBD1 (5 bases). The CDR3 has 15 residues. Germline CDR1 reads DFQATT; CDR2 reads SNEGSKA (reference sequence). V gave up 3 bases and J gave up 12 bases, with 24 bases separating them. CDR3 in DNA: TGCAGTGCTAGGGGCAGGGTGCTTCTCCCGACTGCGCAGTTCTTC. Translating gives CSARGRVLLPTAQFF.

The chain employs TRBV27 and TRBJ2-7, with D maybe TRBD1 (6 bases). Germline CDR1 reads MNHEY; CDR2 reads SMNVEV (reference sequence). The CDR3 is 13 amino acids. Trimming cost V 5 bases and J 3 bases, with 11 bases left between them. The DNA of the CDR3 is TGTGCCAGCAGTGAAGGGACACACTACGAGCAGTACTTC. Protein sequence: CASSEGTHYEQYF.

The chain has TRBV6-5 and TRBJ2-7, with 7 bases lining up with TRBD2. Germline CDR1 and CDR2: MNHEY and SVGAGI. The CDR3 spans 14 residues. Trimming removed 6 bases from V and 3 bases from J; junction bases left unmatched: 8. CDR3 sequence reads: CASSTGRGFYEQYF. DNA for the CDR3: TGTGCCAGCAGCACGGGGCGGGGGTTCTACGAGCAGTACTTC.

This clonotype has ten or more counts. The chain employs TRBV20-1 and TRBJ2-4; D is perhaps TRBD1 or TRBD2 (5 bases each). CDR3 length: 10 amino acids. Trimming stripped 3 bases from V and 15 bases from J, with 12 bases between. Germline loops: CDR1 DFQATT, CDR2 SNEGSKA (reference sequence). This CDR3 is CSASGDQRYF. The CDR3 nucleotides read TGCAGTGCTAGTGGGGACCAACGGTACTTC.

This clonotype came up a few times. This chain links TRBV5-1 with TRBJ2-4, with D possibly matching TRBD1 (6 bases). This CDR3 has 18 amino acids. The V end lost 3 bases, the J end lost 7 bases, and 26 bases lay between the germline ends. Germline V CDR1 and CDR2: SGHRS, YFSETQ. CDR3 in DNA: TGCGCCAGCAGCTCAGGGGACGTCATGGGCTCCGTTATGAACATTCAGTACTTC. This codes for CASSSGDVMGSVMNIQYF.

This clonotype was found a few times. The rearrangement joins TRBV7-9 to TRBJ1-4; D is unclear. The germline gives CDR1 SEHNR, CDR2 FQNEAQ (reference sequence). The CDR3 loop spans 14 amino acids. Between the trimmed V and J ends, which lost 5 bases and 7 bases, there was a span of 14 bases. CDR3 sequence reads: CASSRGRLGEKLFF. The CDR3 nucleotides are TGTGCCAGCAGCCGTGGGCGCCTGGGTGAAAAACTGTTTTTT.

The chain couples TRBV6-2 or TRBV6-3 to TRBJ2-3; D is perhaps TRBD2 (5 bases). The germline V gene encodes CDR1 MNHEY and CDR2 SVGEGT. Trimming removed 6 bases at V and 6 bases at J, with 10 bases between. This CDR3 is built from 12 residues. CDR3 sequence reads: CASRTTRDTQYF. The CDR3, as DNA: TGTGCCAGCAGGACTACTAGGGATACGCAGTATTTT.

Of note for this clonotype: A much larger clone is a single base away; this may be a read error. This chain joins TRBV28 and TRBJ2-5; possibly TRBD2 for D (5 bases). The CDR3 has 15 residues. In germline, CDR1 is MDHEN, CDR2 SYDVKM. In DNA, the CDR3 is TGTGCCAGCAGTTTAGCAACTAGTAGACAAGAGACCCGGTACTTC. This translates into CASSLATSRQETRYF.

To note about this clonotype: Its ends do not fully match the called genes, so a read error is possible. V is TRBV6-5 and J is TRBJ1-1; D call uncertain. This CDR3 contains 15 residues. Germline V gene lookup returns CDR1 MNHEY and CDR2 SVGAGI. Written as DNA, the CDR3 is TGTGCCGGCAGTTACTCTAGGCGGCTAGGGACTGAAGCTTTCTTT. This gives the protein CAGSYSRRLGTEAFF.

This clonotype was counted a single time. Relative to the germline gene, one junction end is altered; a read error may explain this. This chain joins TRBV4-2 and TRBJ2-1, with D maybe TRBD1 (6 bases). The CDR3 extends over 15 amino acids. Per the germline V gene, CDR1 is LGHNA and CDR2 is YNFKEQ. The CDR3 region is CTSSQGLVGAHEQFF. For the CDR3, the DNA is TGTACCAGCAGCCAGGGGCTAGTGGGGGCCCATGAGCAGTTCTTC.

In its sample, this clonotype was seen many times. The chain recombines TRBV30 with TRBJ1-2; a possible D gene is TRBD1 (6 bases). The CDR3 runs 16 residues. V was shortened by 1 base and J by 0 bases, with 15 bases between the two germline ends. CDR1 GTSNPN and CDR2 SVGIG come from the germline V gene (reference sequence). CDR3 region: CAWSDLRGASNYGYTF. Written as DNA, the CDR3 is TGTGCCTGGAGTGACCTCAGGGGAGCTTCTAACTATGGCTACACCTTC.

This clonotype was observed at least ten times. This sequence joins TRBV20-1 and TRBJ2-1, with 7 bases matching TRBD1. This CDR3 has 12 residues. Unmatched junction bases numbered 5, after V lost 5 bases and J lost 7 bases. Per the germline V gene, CDR1 is DFQATT and CDR2 is SNEGSKA (reference sequence). This CDR3 is CSARQDRNEQFF. Written as DNA, the CDR3 is TGCAGTGCTCGTCAGGACAGGAATGAGCAGTTCTTC.

This clonotype was counted only a few times. The chain couples TRBV28 to TRBJ2-7; a possible D gene is TRBD1 (6 bases). The CDR3 consists of 15 residues. V lost 4 bases and J lost 4, with 17 bases in between. CDR1 and CDR2 (germline): MDHEN, SYDVKM. CDR3 DNA: TGTGCCAGCAGTTCCGGGACAAGGGTCATATACGAGCAGTACTTC. This gives the protein CASSSGTRVIYEQYF.

This clonotype came up many times. The chain recombines TRBV20-1 with TRBJ1-2; a possible D gene is TRBD1 (5 bases). The germline V gene has CDR1 DFQATT and CDR2 SNEGSKA (reference sequence). The germline V and J ends were trimmed by 5 bases and 4 bases, with 14 bases remaining between them. This CDR3 has 13 residues. The CDR3 reads CSAFWQGGYGYTF. DNA for the CDR3: TGCAGTGCTTTTTGGCAGGGAGGCTATGGCTACACCTTC.

To note about this clonotype: A much larger clone differs from this one at a single base, so this may be a read error. The CDR3 protein is CAGSLASHEQFF. As DNA, the CDR3 is TGTGCCGGCAGCTTGGCCAGCCATGAGCAGTTCTTC. The chain has TRBV5-6 and TRBJ2-1; D is unresolved. There are 12 residues in the CDR3. Germline V gene sequence: CDR1 SGHDT, CDR2 YYEEEE.

This clonotype was observed at least ten times. The chain links TRBV9 to TRBJ2-1; D may be TRBD2 (6 bases). CDR3 length: 15 residues. V shed 4 bases and J shed 4 bases, with 15 bases lying between them. Germline CDR1 SGDLS, CDR2 YYNGEE. CDR3 nucleotides: TGTGCCAGCAGCCCCAGCGGGTCGGGATACAATGAGCAGTTCTTC. Protein product: CASSPSGSGYNEQFF.

The chain is built from TRBV29-1 and TRBJ2-5; 8 bases are shared with TRBD2. CDR3 length: 14 amino acids. The V gene's germline CDR1 is SQVTM and CDR2 ANQGSEA. V was clipped by 4 bases and J by 4 bases; unmatched bases: 8. The CDR3 DNA reads TGCAGCGTTGGGGCAGCGGGAGTGATAGAGACCCAGTACTTC. It codes for CSVGAAGVIETQYF.

This clonotype was picked up a small number of times. CDR3 sequence reads: CSATGGGVNQPQHF. In nucleotides, the CDR3 is TGCAGTGCTACAGGAGGGGGGGTAAATCAGCCCCAGCATTTT. The rearrangement uses TRBV20-1 and TRBJ1-5; D may be TRBD1 (6 bases). V was trimmed by 4 bases and J by 4 bases, leaving 14 bases between them. The CDR3 loop spans 14 amino acids. CDR1 is DFQATT and CDR2 is SNEGSKA in the germline V gene (reference sequence).

This clonotype was detected a few times. The V and J genes are TRBV27 and TRBJ1-4, with D hard to call. Trimming removed 2 bases at V and 8 bases at J, with 21 bases between. This CDR3 is built from 17 residues. CDR1 MNHEY and CDR2 SMNVEV come from the germline V gene (reference sequence). DNA for the CDR3: TGTGCCAGCAGTTTAGGGAAAAGCGTCGGCCTGAGGGAAAAACTGTTTTTT. Amino acid sequence: CASSLGKSVGLREKLFF.

The chain is built from TRBV9 and TRBJ2-7; no clear D gene. CDR3 length: 12 amino acids. Looked up from germline, CDR1 is SGDLS and CDR2 is YYNGEE. The V end was cut by 3 bases, the J end by 3 bases, with 7 bases between. The CDR3 here is CASSADLYEQYF. The CDR3 DNA follows: TGTGCCAGCAGCGCGGACCTCTACGAGCAGTACTTC.

About this clonotype: An end of the junction does not agree with germline; a read error may underlie this. This rearrangement joins TRBV10-3 to TRBJ2-2; D may be TRBD1 (7 bases). This CDR3 has 14 residues. Germline V lookup: CDR1 ENHRY, CDR2 SYGVKD. Written as DNA, the CDR3 is TGTGTCATCAGTGATTCAGGGGGGAACGGGGAGCTGTTTTTT. It yields the protein CVISDSGGNGELFF.

The rearrangement joins TRBV9 to TRBJ2-1; tentatively, D is TRBD2 (6 bases). The CDR3 sequence is 14 residues long. Germline V CDR1 and CDR2: SGDLS, YYNGEE. V lost 0 bases and J 8 bases, leaving 12 bases between the germline ends. CDR3 nucleotide sequence: TGTGCCAGCAGCGTAGCCCCGGGGGTAGATGAGCAGTTCTTC. It encodes CASSVAPGVDEQFF.

This clonotype has at least ten counts. This rearrangement joins TRBV5-1 to TRBJ2-7; unclear D gene. Between the trimmed V and J ends, which lost 0 bases and 3 bases, there was a span of 7 bases. Germline loops: CDR1 SGHRS, CDR2 YFSETQ. The length of the CDR3 is 13 residues. CDR3 bases: TGCGCCAGCAGCTTGGGGCCTTTCTACGAGCAGTACTTC. It yields the protein CASSLGPFYEQYF.

Points on this clonotype: Since a much larger clone is just one base distant, this may be a read error. The V and J genes are TRBV28 and TRBJ2-3; no definite D call. From germline, CDR1 is MDHEN and CDR2 SYDVKM. The CDR3 length is 16 residues. Deletions cut 3 bases from V and 8 bases from J, with 21 bases between. The CDR3 nucleotides are TGTGCCAGCAGTTTGGGTTTTGTCACTGCATCGCGTACGCAGTATTTT. Translated: CASSLGFVTASRTQYF. Full variable domain (outside the CDR3, taken from reference TRBV28 and TRBJ2-3): DVKVTQSSRYLVKRTGEKVFLECVQDMDHENMFWYRQDPGLGLRLIYFSYDVKMKEKGDIPEGYSVSREKKERFSLILESASTNQTSMYLCASSLGFVTASRTQYFGPGTRLTVL.

V usage is TRBV27 and J usage is TRBJ2-3, with D perhaps matching TRBD1 (8 bases). The germline V gene has CDR1 MNHEY and CDR2 SMNVEV (reference sequence). The CDR3 totals 15 residues. V lost 3 bases and J 5 bases, leaving 15 bases between the germline ends. The CDR3 spells CASSFRTGRGDTQYF. The CDR3 DNA is TGTGCCAGCAGTTTTAGGACAGGGAGGGGAGATACGCAGTATTTT.

This clonotype was seen a handful of times. The chain joins TRBV12-3 or TRBV12-4 to TRBJ2-4; D gene uncertain. The CDR3 is 15 residues long. V lost 6 bases, J lost 0 bases, and 12 bases lay in between. The CDR3 sequence: CASSLSTGAKNIQYF. The DNA of the CDR3 is TGTGCCAGCAGCCTATCGACGGGAGCCAAAAACATTCAGTACTTC.

The chain has TRBV6-5 and TRBJ2-2; no definite D call. The CDR3 totals 14 residues. The germline CDR1 and CDR2 sequences are MNHEY and SVGAGI. V dropped 7 bases and J dropped 0 bases, with 9 bases sitting between them. The CDR3 DNA follows: TGTGCCAGCATTGGGTTCACGAACACCGGGGAGCTGTTTTTT. This gives the protein CASIGFTNTGELFF.

The rearrangement joins TRBV10-3 to TRBJ2-3, with a tentative D call TRBD2 (6 bases). Germline CDR1 and CDR2: ENHRY and SYGVKD. The CDR3 consists of 16 residues. The V end lost 0 bases, the J end lost 7 bases, and 17 bases lay between the germline ends. CDR3 nucleotide sequence: TGTGCCATCAGTGAGTCGTCGGGGGTTAGATTATATACGCAGTATTTT. It is translated as CAISESSGVRLYTQYF.